This TCR beta chain was found in a study of blood T cell repertoires in COVID-19 (dated by TCRdb to 2020 to 2021). Some background on the complete study: Samples covering the acute and convalescent phases of COVID-19 were provided by collaborators in the United States, Italy and Spain. Samples were obtained from the ongoing ImmuneRACE study (first 160 participants) and from roughly 1,300 subjects provided by 6 global collaborators. A freely available public database, intended as a resource for researchers studying the immune response to SARS-CoV-2, is where the repertoires were released. The prospective study material was composed of cDNA or gDNA derived from T cells, B-cell-depleted T cells, or PBMCs. The sample metadata nearly always contained a de-identified subject ID, COVID-19 status, age in years and sex. Subjects who had been exposed to COVID-19, were actively infected with it, or had recovered from it provided the deeply sampled blood TCRbeta repertoires that made up the dataset. HLA class I and class II types, where available, came from metadata supplied by the sample provider rather than from assay-based typing. Broader findings and caveats from the paper: How much clinical and demographic metadata was included differed by source and by participant, and the metadata was provided uncurated.

Collaborating institutions collected whole blood in K2EDTA tubes following their own protocols. For TCRbeta analysis, collaborators shipped samples in one of three forms: frozen whole blood, isolated PBMCs, or DNA extracted from either of those sample types. TCRbeta CDR3 regions were amplified from genomic DNA using the immunoSEQ Assay, a bias-controlled multiplex PCR. As for the original processing: Within the assay, amplification of reference gene primers was used to estimate how many nucleated cells each sample contained. Sequence reads were collapsed and filtered to measure the absolute abundance of every unique TCRbeta CDR3 rearrangement. Productive Simpson clonality was computed per sample as the square root of Simpson's diversity index over productive rearrangements. TCRdb mirrors the immuneACCESS table, restricted to in-frame sequences. Some clones are absent from its copies; in checked studies, under half trace to an unresolved V gene, and the reason for the others is unknown. The DNA was the basis for D and trimming; V, J and clone size are from that table. Present in this sample are some 85,000 clones, about 88% of which were seen just once. Roughly 9% of the sample is held by the ten biggest clonotypes.

A word on this clone: Its antigen target is currently unknown. No much larger clone is present one base from it, and per-base qualities are unavailable.

Looking up the germline V gene yields CDR1 SGHVS and CDR2 FNYEAQ. Clipping removes 1 base from V and 8 bases from J, with 0 as the unmatched junction base count. The CDR3 goes from the cysteine to the phenylalanine over 13 residues. Only the CDR3 part of the read is kept: 39 bases, read in frame from the first base. This receptor was obtained from a man over 45 with acute or convalescent COVID-19. The sample was peripheral blood. The sequence links TRBV7-6 to TRBJ1-1, with 11 bases in between that match TRBD1. The DNA reads TGTGCCAGCAGCTTAGGGACAGGGGGCGAAGCTTTCTTT. The resulting protein is CASSLGTGGEAFF.